These 21 T cell receptor beta chains share one sample of origin, sequenced in a study of blood T cell repertoires in COVID-19. Some clones are missing from TCRdb's copy, which holds only in-frame ones; the method was immunoSEQ multiplex PCR. The sample comprises roughly 100,000 clones, 90% to 95% of which are singletons, and around 15% rests with the top ten. Sample: peripheral blood. The source of these receptors is a man aged 45-65 years with acute or convalescent COVID-19.

This clone was observed a few times. The chain employs TRBV5-6 and TRBJ2-5; 7 positions agree with TRBD1. Trimming at V came to 4 bases and at J to 9 bases, leaving 15 bases not matched to a gene. Germline-derived CDR1 and CDR2 are SGHDT and YYEEEE. This CDR3 comprises 15 residues. CDR3 bases: TGTGCCAGCAGCAGCGAGGGGGCCTCACGAGGAGCCCAGTACTTC. Its protein product is CASSSEGASRGAQYF.

This chain uses TRBV6-4 with TRBJ1-4; no firm D call. This CDR3 spans 14 amino acids. CDR1 is MRHNA and CDR2 is SNTAGT in the germline V gene. V was shortened by 5 bases and J by 7 bases, with 14 bases between the two germline ends. The CDR3 nucleotides are TGTGCCAGCAGTAACGAGTTTGGGAGTGAAAAACTGTTTTTT. Residues: CASSNEFGSEKLFF.

V and J are TRBV21-1 and TRBJ2-5; whether TRBD2, the table's D call, matches the DNA was not checked. TRBV21-1 is an annotated pseudogene. CDR3 length equals 16 residues. CDR3 amino acids: CASSKGRSGCPETQYF. CDR3 coding DNA: TGTGCCAGCAGCAAAGGCCGTTCGGGTTGCCCGGAGACCCAGTACTTC.

V is TRBV7-2 and J is TRBJ2-6; TRBD2 might be the D (5 bases). The CDR3 runs 17 residues. Trimming left V 4 bases short and J 0 bases short, with 13 bases between. Germline V CDR1 and CDR2: SGHTA, FQGNSA. The CDR3 region has the DNA TGTGCCAGCAGCTCAAGGACTGCTACCTCTGGGGCCAACGTCCTGACTTTC. It specifies CASSSRTATSGANVLTF.

The chain recombines TRBV15 with TRBJ2-5; TRBD1 agrees at 7 bases. Looked up from germline, CDR1 is LNHNV and CDR2 is YYDKDF (reference sequence). Trimming at V came to 3 bases and at J to 5 bases, leaving 9 bases not matched to a gene. CDR3 length equals 15 residues. CDR3 protein: CATSRGQLEGETQYF. CDR3 coding DNA: TGTGCCACCAGCAGGGGACAGTTAGAGGGGGAGACCCAGTACTTC.

The genes are TRBV29-1 and TRBJ2-3, with 13 positions matching TRBD2. With V trimmed by 5 bases and J by 5 bases, 16 bases remained unmatched. This CDR3 is built from 18 residues. The germline V gene encodes CDR1 SQVTM and CDR2 ANQGSEA. In nucleotides, the CDR3 is TGCAGCGTTTACAGGGGTAGAGGACTAGCGGGGGAAATAGATACGCAGTATTTT. The encoded protein is CSVYRGRGLAGEIDTQYF.

The chain employs TRBV18 and TRBJ1-5, with a possible D match to TRBD1 (6 bases). From germline, CDR1 is KGHSH and CDR2 LQKENI. Trimming stripped 3 bases from V and 7 bases from J, with 10 bases between. The CDR3 is 13 residues long. The CDR3 DNA is TGTGCCAGCTCACCGGCAGGGGACCAGCCCCAGCATTTT. As protein: CASSPAGDQPQHF.

The chain couples TRBV5-1 to TRBJ2-5, with D tentatively TRBD1 (5 bases). Germline CDR1 and CDR2: SGHRS and YFSETQ. The CDR3 runs to 13 residues. V lost 4 bases and J lost 5, with 12 bases in between. This chain's CDR3 is CASSPQGLETQYF. DNA of the CDR3: TGCGCCAGCAGCCCGCAGGGTTTGGAGACCCAGTACTTC. The full variable domain, in which reference TRBV5-1 and TRBJ2-5 provide the parts outside the CDR3, is KAGVTQTPRYLIKTRGQQVTLSCSPISGHRSVSWYQQTPGQGLQFLFEYFSETQRNKGNFPGRFSGRQFSNSRSEMNVSTLELGDSALYLCASSPQGLETQYFGPGTRLLVL.

This sequence joins TRBV7-8 and TRBJ1-2, with TRBD1 matching 8 bases. The CDR3 has 13 amino acids. Germline V CDR1 and CDR2: SGHVS, FQNEAQ. V trimming: 4 bases; J trimming: 8 bases; junction bases outside the gene matches: 6. The CDR3 is CASSSGTGGGYTF. For the CDR3, the DNA is TGTGCCAGCAGCTCCGGGACAGGAGGAGGCTACACCTTC.

J is TRBJ2-7 and V is TRBV14, with TRBD2 matching over 7 bases. With 3 bases clipped from V and 0 bases from J, the junction kept 2 bases outside the gene matches. The CDR3 loop spans 14 amino acids. The germline gives CDR1 SGHDN, CDR2 FVKESK. The CDR3 nucleotides read TGTGCCAGCAGCCAGCGGGGGAGCTCCTACGAGCAGTACTTC. As protein: CASSQRGSSYEQYF.

This rearrangement joins TRBV27 to TRBJ2-5; TRBD2 aligns across 7 bases. The CDR3 is 13 amino acids. The ends lost 6 bases at V and 7 bases at J; junction bases unmatched: 8. Germline values: CDR1 MNHEY, CDR2 SMNVEV (reference sequence). The CDR3 spells CASRERGVGTQYF. DNA of the CDR3: TGTGCCAGCAGGGAACGGGGGGTTGGGACCCAGTACTTC.

This chain uses TRBV12-3 or TRBV12-4 with TRBJ2-7; 7 nucleotides align to TRBD1. V was pared by 2 bases and J by 5 bases, with 3 bases of the junction left unmatched. This CDR3 spans 13 amino acids. The DNA of the CDR3 is TGTGCCAGCAGTTTAAGGGGGCCTGACGAGCAGTACTTC. Translated, it gives CASSLRGPDEQYF.

This clone was found once. Here the CDR3 DNA reads TGTGCCAGCAGTGACAAAGGGACAGGGAGCGAGGGCTATGGCTACACCTTC. Residues: CASSDKGTGSEGYGYTF. The gene calls are TRBV25-1 and TRBJ1-2; 9 bases fit TRBD1. The CDR3 extends over 17 amino acids. V was pared by 3 bases and J by 4 bases, with 12 bases of the junction left unmatched. CDR1 MGHDK and CDR2 SYGVNS come from the germline V gene.

The CDR3 loop is CASRDQGAFKAFF. DNA for the CDR3: TGTGCCAGCCGAGACCAGGGGGCGTTTAAAGCTTTCTTT. V usage is TRBV12-3 or TRBV12-4 and J usage is TRBJ1-1, with 8 bases fitting TRBD1. This CDR3 comprises 13 residues. The junction had 11 bases not matched to a gene; V was cut back by 8 bases and J by 9 bases.

The count of this clone is one. This chain uses TRBV3-1 (or the pseudogene TRBV3-2) with TRBJ1-3, with D uncertain. CDR3 length: 14 residues. Trimming removed 1 base from V and 4 bases from J, with 8 bases in between. CDR1 and CDR2 from the germline V gene are LGHDT and YNNKEL (reference sequence). As DNA, the CDR3 is TGTGCCAGCAGCCAAGTGGTACGGGGAAACACCATATATTTT. It yields the protein CASSQVVRGNTIYF.

The gene calls are TRBV5-4 and TRBJ2-2; D may be TRBD2 (7 bases). CDR1 and CDR2 (germline): SGHNT, YYREEE (reference sequence). V was pared by 0 bases and J by 4 bases, with 19 bases between. This CDR3 spans 18 amino acids. The CDR3 reads CASSLVGGPTRGTGELFF. CDR3 DNA sequence: TGTGCCAGCAGCTTGGTCGGGGGGCCAACTAGGGGCACCGGGGAGCTGTTTTTT.

The chain carries TRBV10-1 and TRBJ2-7; 10 bases match TRBD1. Trimming removed 1 base from V and 5 bases from J; junction bases left unmatched: 11. CDR1 is WNHNN, CDR2 SYGVQD, per germline (reference sequence). The CDR3 is 17 amino acids. This CDR3 reads CASSELVRDRGFHEQYF. The CDR3 DNA sequence: TGCGCCAGCAGTGAGTTGGTACGGGACAGGGGTTTTCACGAGCAGTACTTC.

V gene TRBV4-3 combines with J gene TRBJ1-1; a weak D match, TRBD1 (6 bases). Trimming took off 0 bases at V and 1 base at J, with 6 bases between the two ends. CDR1 and CDR2 (germline): LGHNA, YSLEER. The CDR3 runs to 14 residues. The CDR3 protein is CASSQEQGNTEAFF. Written as DNA, the CDR3 is TGCGCCAGCAGCCAAGAACAGGGGAACACTGAAGCTTTCTTT.

Here the CDR3 reads CASSDQSSNYGYTF. In DNA form, the CDR3 reads TGTGCCAGCAGTGACCAAAGCTCTAACTATGGCTACACCTTC. This chain connects TRBV6-1 to TRBJ1-2; D gene uncertain. The V end lost 3 bases, the J end lost 0 bases, and 8 bases lay between the germline ends. Germline V gene data show CDR1 as MNHNS and CDR2 as SASEGT. The CDR3 extends over 14 amino acids.

This clone was seen once. CDR3 nucleotide sequence: TGTGCCAGCAGTCGTGTGGGGCGCCAGGAGACCCAGTACTTC. Protein product: CASSRVGRQETQYF. The chain has TRBV6-5 and TRBJ2-5; D is perhaps TRBD1 (5 bases). The CDR3 is 14 amino acids. V dropped 5 bases and J dropped 5 bases, with 15 bases sitting between them. Per the germline V gene, CDR1 is MNHEY and CDR2 is SVGAGI.

The chain is built from TRBV6-2 or TRBV6-3 and TRBJ2-5, with 14 bases lining up with TRBD2. V was pared by 0 bases and J by 13 bases, with 13 bases of the junction left unmatched. CDR1 MNHEY and CDR2 SVGEGT come from the germline V gene. This CDR3 spans 17 amino acids. The CDR3 region has the DNA TGTGCCAGCAGTTACTCTACCACCGGGACTAGCGGGGGACTTCCGTACTTC. Its protein product is CASSYSTTGTSGGLPYF.